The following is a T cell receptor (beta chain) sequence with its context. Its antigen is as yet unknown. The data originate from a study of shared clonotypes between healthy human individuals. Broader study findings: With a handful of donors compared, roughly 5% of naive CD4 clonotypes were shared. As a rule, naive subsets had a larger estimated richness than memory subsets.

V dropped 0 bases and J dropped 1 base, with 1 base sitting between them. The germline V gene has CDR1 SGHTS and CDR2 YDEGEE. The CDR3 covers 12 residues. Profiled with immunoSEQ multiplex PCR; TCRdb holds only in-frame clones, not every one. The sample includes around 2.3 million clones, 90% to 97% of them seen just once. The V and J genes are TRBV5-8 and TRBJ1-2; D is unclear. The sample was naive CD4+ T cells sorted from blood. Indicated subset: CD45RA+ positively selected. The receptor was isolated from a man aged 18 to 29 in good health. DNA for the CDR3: TGTGCCAGCAGCTTGGTTAACTATGGCTACACCTTC. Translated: CASSLVNYGYTF.